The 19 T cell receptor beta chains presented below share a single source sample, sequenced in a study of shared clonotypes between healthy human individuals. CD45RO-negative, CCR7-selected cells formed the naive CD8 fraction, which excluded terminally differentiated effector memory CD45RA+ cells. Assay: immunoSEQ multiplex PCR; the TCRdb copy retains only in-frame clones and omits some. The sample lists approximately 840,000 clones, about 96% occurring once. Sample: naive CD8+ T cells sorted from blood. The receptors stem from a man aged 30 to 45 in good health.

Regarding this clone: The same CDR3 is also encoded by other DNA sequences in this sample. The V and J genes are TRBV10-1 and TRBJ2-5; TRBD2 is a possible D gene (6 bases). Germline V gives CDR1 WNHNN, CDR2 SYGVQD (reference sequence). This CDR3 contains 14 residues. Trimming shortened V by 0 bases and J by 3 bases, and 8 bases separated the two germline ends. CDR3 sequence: CASSESGGEETQYF. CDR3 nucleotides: TGCGCCAGCAGTGAGTCTGGCGGGGAAGAGACCCAGTACTTC.

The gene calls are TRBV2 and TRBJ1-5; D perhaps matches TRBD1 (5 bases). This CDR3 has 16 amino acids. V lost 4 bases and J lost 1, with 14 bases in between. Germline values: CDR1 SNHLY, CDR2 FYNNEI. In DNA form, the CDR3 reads TGTGCCAGCAGTGCGGCGTGGGGGAAAAGCAATCAGCCCCAGCATTTT. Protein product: CASSAAWGKSNQPQHF.

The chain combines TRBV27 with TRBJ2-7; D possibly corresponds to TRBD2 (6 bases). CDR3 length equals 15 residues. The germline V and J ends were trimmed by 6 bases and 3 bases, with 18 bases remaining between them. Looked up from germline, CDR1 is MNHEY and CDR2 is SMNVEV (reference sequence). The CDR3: CASSKGRGIYYEQYF. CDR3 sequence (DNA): TGTGCCAGCAGCAAAGGCCGGGGGATCTACTACGAGCAGTACTTC.

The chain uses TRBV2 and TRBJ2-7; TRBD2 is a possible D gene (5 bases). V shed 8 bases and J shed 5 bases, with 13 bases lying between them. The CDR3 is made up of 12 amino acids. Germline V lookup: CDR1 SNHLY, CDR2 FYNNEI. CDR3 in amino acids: CASLGSRDEQYF. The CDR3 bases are TGTGCCAGCCTTGGGAGTAGGGACGAGCAGTACTTC.

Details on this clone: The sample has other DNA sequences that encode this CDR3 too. The chain's CDR3 is CASSGGMNTEAFF. CDR3 sequence (DNA): TGTGCCAGCAGCGGGGGAATGAACACTGAAGCTTTCTTT. The genes are TRBV9 and TRBJ1-1, with D hard to call. The germline CDR1 and CDR2 sequences are SGDLS and YYNGEE. Trimming removed 3 bases from V and 0 bases from J, with 6 bases in between. CDR3 size: 13 residues.

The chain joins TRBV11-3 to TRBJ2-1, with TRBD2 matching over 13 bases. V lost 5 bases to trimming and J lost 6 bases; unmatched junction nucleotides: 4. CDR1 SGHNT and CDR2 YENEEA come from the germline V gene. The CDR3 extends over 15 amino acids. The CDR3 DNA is TGTGCCAGCAGCCCGGGACTAGCGGGAATCAATGAGCAGTTCTTC. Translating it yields CASSPGLAGINEQFF.

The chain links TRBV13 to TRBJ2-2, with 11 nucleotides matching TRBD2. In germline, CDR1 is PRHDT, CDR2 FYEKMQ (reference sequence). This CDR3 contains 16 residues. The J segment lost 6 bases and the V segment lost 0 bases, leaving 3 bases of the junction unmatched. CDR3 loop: CASSLGLAGEAGELFF. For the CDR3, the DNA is TGTGCCAGCAGCTTAGGACTAGCGGGAGAGGCCGGGGAGCTGTTTTTT.

The CDR3 coding sequence is TGTGCCAGCAGTTCCATAGTGACAGGGGGCCGACCGTTGGCGCAGTACTTC. This encodes CASSSIVTGGRPLAQYF. This chain connects TRBV28 to TRBJ2-7, with 10 positions matching TRBD1. V gave up 4 bases and J gave up 9 bases; unmatched junction bases: 18. This CDR3 is 17 amino acids long. Germline V gene lookup returns CDR1 MDHEN and CDR2 SYDVKM.

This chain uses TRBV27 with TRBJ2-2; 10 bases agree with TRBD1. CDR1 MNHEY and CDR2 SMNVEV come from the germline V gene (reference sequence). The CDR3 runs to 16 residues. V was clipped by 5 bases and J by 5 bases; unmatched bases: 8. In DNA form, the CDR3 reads TGTGCCAGCAGTATAGGGACAGGGGTCGGGACCGGGGAGCTGTTTTTT. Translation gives CASSIGTGVGTGELFF.

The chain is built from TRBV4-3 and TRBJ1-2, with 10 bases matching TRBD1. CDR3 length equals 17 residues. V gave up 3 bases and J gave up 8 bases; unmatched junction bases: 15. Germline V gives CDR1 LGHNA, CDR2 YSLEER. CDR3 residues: CASSHSPLRQGAGGYTF. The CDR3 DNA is TGCGCCAGCAGCCATTCCCCCTTGAGACAGGGGGCGGGGGGCTACACCTTC.

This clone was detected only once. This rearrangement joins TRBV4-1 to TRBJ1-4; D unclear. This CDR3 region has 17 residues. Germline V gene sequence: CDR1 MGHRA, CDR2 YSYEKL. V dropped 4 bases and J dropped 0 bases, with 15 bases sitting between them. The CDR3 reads CASSPRTPSATNEKLFF. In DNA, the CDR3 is TGCGCCAGCAGCCCCCGGACCCCCAGCGCAACTAATGAAAAACTGTTTTTT.

The CDR3 coding sequence is TGTGCCAGCAGCTTAGGAAGGAGAGACAACGAGCAGTACTTC. Protein sequence: CASSLGRRDNEQYF. This chain links TRBV13 with TRBJ2-7, with unresolved D. Trimming left V 0 bases short and J 5 bases short, with 11 bases between. CDR3 length: 14 amino acids. Per germline, CDR1 PRHDT and CDR2 FYEKMQ (reference sequence).

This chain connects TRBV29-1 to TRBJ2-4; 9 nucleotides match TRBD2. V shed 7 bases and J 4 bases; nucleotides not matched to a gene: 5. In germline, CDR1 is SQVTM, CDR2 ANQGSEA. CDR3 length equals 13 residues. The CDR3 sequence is CSARTSDKNIQYF. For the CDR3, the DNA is TGCAGCGCCAGGACTAGCGATAAAAACATTCAGTACTTC.

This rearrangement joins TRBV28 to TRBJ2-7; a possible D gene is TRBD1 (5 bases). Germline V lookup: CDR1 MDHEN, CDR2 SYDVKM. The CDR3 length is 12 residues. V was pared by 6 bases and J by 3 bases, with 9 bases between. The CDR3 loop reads CASSRVLYEQYF. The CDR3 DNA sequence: TGTGCCAGCAGCAGGGTTCTCTACGAGCAGTACTTC.

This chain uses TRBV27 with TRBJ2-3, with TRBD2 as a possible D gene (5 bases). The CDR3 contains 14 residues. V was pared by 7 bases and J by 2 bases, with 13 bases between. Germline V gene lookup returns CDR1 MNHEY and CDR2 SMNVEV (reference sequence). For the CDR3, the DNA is TGTGCCAGCACCCCATCGGGGTACACAGATACGCAGTATTTT. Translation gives CASTPSGYTDTQYF.

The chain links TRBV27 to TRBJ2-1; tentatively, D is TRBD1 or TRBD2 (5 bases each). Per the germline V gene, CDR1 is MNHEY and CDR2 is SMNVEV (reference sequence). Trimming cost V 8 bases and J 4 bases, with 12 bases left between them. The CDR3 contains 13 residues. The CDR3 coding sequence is TGTGCCAGCGCAATAGGGACGTACAATGAGCAGTTCTTC. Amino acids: CASAIGTYNEQFF.

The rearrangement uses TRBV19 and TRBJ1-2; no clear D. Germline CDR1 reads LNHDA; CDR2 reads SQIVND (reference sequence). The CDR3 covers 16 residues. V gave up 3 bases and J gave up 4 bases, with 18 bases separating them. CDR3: CASSIASLPLIYGYTF. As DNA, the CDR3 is TGTGCCAGTAGTATTGCAAGCCTTCCTCTAATCTATGGCTACACCTTC.

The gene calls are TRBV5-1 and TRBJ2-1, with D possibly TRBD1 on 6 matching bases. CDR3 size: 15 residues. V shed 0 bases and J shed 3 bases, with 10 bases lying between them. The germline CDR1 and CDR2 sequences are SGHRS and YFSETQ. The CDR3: CASSLERGFYNEQFF. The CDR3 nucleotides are TGCGCCAGCAGCTTGGAGAGGGGGTTCTACAATGAGCAGTTCTTC. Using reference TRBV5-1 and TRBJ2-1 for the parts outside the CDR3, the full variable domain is KAGVTQTPRYLIKTRGQQVTLSCSPISGHRSVSWYQQTPGQGLQFLFEYFSETQRNKGNFPGRFSGRQFSNSRSEMNVSTLELGDSALYLCASSLERGFYNEQFFGPGTRLTVL.

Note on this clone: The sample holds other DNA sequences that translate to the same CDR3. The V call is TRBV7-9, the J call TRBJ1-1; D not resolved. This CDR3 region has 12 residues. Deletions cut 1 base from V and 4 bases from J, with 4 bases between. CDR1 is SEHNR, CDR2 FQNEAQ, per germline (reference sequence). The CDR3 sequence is CASSLGVTEAFF. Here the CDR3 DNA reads TGTGCCAGCAGCTTAGGGGTCACTGAAGCTTTCTTT.